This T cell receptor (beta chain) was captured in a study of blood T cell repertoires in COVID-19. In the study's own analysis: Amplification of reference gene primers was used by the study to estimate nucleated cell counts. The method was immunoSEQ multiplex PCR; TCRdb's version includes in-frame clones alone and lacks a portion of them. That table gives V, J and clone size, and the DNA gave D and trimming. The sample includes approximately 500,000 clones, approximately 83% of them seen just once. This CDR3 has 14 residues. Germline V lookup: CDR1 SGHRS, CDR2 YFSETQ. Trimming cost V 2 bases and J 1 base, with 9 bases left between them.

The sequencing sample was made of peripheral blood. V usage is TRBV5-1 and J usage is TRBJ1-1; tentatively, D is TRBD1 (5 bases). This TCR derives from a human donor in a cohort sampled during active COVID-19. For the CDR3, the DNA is TGCGCCAGCAGCTTAGTGACAGAGAACACTGAAGCTTTCTTT. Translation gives CASSLVTENTEAFF.